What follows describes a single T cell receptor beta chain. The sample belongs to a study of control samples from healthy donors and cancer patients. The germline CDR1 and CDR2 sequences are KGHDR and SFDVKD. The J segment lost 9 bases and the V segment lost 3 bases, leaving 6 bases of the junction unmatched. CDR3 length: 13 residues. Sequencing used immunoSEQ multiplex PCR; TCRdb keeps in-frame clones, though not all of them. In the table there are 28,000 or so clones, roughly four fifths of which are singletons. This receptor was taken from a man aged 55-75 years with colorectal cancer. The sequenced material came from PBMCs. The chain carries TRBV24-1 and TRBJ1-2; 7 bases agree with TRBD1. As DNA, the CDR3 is TGTGCCACCAGTGATCAATACAGGGGACGCTACACCTTC. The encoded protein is CATSDQYRGRYTF.